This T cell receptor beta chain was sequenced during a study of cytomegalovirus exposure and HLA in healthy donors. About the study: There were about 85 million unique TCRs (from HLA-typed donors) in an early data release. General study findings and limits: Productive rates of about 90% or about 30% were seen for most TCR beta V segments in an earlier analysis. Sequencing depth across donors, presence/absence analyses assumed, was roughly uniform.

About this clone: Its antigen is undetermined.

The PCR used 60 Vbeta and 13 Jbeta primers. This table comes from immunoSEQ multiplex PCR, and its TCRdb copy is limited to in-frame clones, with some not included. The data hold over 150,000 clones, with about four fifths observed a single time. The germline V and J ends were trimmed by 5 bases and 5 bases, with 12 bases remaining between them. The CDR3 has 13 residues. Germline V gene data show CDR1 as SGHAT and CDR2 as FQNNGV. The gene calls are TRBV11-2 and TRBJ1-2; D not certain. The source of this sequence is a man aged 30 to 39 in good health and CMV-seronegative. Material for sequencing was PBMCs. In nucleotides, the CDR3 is TGTGCCAGCAGCCCTGGTCAGGCGTATGGCTACACCTTC. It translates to CASSPGQAYGYTF.